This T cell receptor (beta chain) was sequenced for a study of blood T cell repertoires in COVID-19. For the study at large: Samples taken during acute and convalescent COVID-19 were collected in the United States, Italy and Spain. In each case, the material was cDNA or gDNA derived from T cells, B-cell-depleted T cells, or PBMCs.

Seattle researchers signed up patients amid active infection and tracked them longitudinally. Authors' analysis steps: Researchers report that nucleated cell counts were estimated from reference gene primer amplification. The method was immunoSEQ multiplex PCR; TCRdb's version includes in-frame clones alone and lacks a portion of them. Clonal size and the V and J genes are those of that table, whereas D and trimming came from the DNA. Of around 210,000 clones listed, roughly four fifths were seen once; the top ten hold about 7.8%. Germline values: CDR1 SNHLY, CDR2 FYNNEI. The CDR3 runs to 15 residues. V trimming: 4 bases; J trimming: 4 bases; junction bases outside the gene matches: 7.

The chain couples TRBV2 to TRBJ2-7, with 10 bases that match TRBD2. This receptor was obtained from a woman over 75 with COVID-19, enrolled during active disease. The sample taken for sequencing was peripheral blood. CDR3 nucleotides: TGTGCCAGCAGTGGCCTCCGGACTAGCGGTTACGAGCAGTACTTC. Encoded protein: CASSGLRTSGYEQYF.